The next 10 T cell receptor beta chains were all read from a single sample in a study of shared clonotypes between healthy human individuals. Positive CCR7 selection of CD45RO-negative cells yielded the naive CD8 cells, and terminally differentiated effector memory CD45RA+ cells were excluded. This table comes from immunoSEQ multiplex PCR, and its TCRdb copy is limited to in-frame clones, with some not included. The sample lists about 820,000 clones; 80% to 95% were seen once. Source material: naive CD8+ T cells sorted from blood. Receptor source: a man aged 30 to 45 in good health.

V usage is TRBV5-1 and J usage is TRBJ2-3, with TRBD1 identical over 8 bases. Germline values: CDR1 SGHRS, CDR2 YFSETQ. This CDR3 comprises 17 residues. The V gene end was trimmed by 4 bases and the J gene end by 0 bases; junction bases not matched to a gene: 10. The CDR3 loop is CASSKTLGQGSTDTQYF. The CDR3 region has the DNA TGCGCCAGCAGCAAAACACTAGGACAGGGAAGCACAGATACGCAGTATTTT. Filled out from reference TRBV5-1 and TRBJ2-3, the complete variable domain reads KAGVTQTPRYLIKTRGQQVTLSCSPISGHRSVSWYQQTPGQGLQFLFEYFSETQRNKGNFPGRFSGRQFSNSRSEMNVSTLELGDSALYLCASSKTLGQGSTDTQYFGPGTRLTVL.

The V call is TRBV7-2, the J call TRBJ2-7, with TRBD2 matching over 7 bases. Germline-derived CDR1 and CDR2 are SGHTA and FQGNSA. The V and J ends lost 1 base and 5 bases, in that order; junction bases with no gene match: 8. CDR3 length: 15 amino acids. The CDR3 sequence: CASSLERDDGHEQYF. The CDR3, as DNA: TGTGCCAGCAGCTTAGAGCGGGATGATGGTCACGAGCAGTACTTC.

The J gene is TRBJ2-7, the V gene TRBV7-9; 7 bases fit TRBD1. CDR3 length equals 15 residues. V shed 1 base, J shed 4 bases, and the junction held 7 bases outside the gene matches. CDR1 and CDR2 from the germline V gene are SEHNR and FQNEAQ (reference sequence). The CDR3 nucleotides are TGTGCCAGCAGCTTAGTAGGGGGCATCAGGTACGAGCAGTACTTC. Translation gives CASSLVGGIRYEQYF.

J is TRBJ2-2 and V is TRBV28; TRBD2 matches 9 bases. V was pared by 3 bases and J by 4 bases, with 9 bases of the junction left unmatched. The CDR3 length is 17 residues. Germline V lookup: CDR1 MDHEN, CDR2 SYDVKM. DNA for the CDR3: TGTGCCAGCAGTTTCCTCGGTCTAGCGGGAATCACCGGGGAGCTGTTTTTT. Translated: CASSFLGLAGITGELFF.

The rearrangement uses TRBV30 and TRBJ1-1, with D possibly being TRBD1 (5 bases). Per germline, CDR1 GTSNPN and CDR2 SVGIG (reference sequence). This CDR3 region has 14 residues. Between the trimmed V and J ends, which lost 0 bases and 1 base, there was a span of 9 bases. For the CDR3, the DNA is TGTGCCTGGAGTGTCCAGGGACCGAACACTGAAGCTTTCTTT. This sequence encodes CAWSVQGPNTEAFF. Variable domain in full (rest from reference TRBV30 and TRBJ1-1): SQTIHQWPATLVQPVGSPLSLECTVEGTSNPNLYWYRQAAGRGLQLLFYSVGIGQISSEVPQNLSASRPQDRQFILSSKKLLLSDSGFYLCAWSVQGPNTEAFFGQGTRLTVV.

The chain links TRBV7-9 to TRBJ2-1, with 9 positions matching TRBD2. The CDR3 contains 16 residues. Germline assignment: CDR1 SEHNR and CDR2 FQNEAQ (reference sequence). V gave up 1 base and J gave up 7 bases; unmatched junction bases: 8. CDR3 DNA: TGTGCCAGCAGCTTAGGGCATAGCGGGAGATTGAATGAGCAGTTCTTC. Protein: CASSLGHSGRLNEQFF.

V usage is TRBV4-1 and J usage is TRBJ1-1; D is undetermined. The germline V and J ends were trimmed by 3 bases and 1 base, with 9 bases remaining between them. Looked up from germline, CDR1 is MGHRA and CDR2 is YSYEKL. This CDR3 region has 14 residues. CDR3 sequence reads: CASSHDKRNTEAFF. In nucleotides, the CDR3 is TGCGCCAGCAGCCATGATAAGAGGAACACTGAAGCTTTCTTT.

The genes are TRBV4-1 and TRBJ2-2; D might be TRBD1 (6 bases). The CDR3 has 15 amino acids. V lost 0 bases to trimming and J lost 2 bases, with 7 bases between them. Germline V gene lookup returns CDR1 MGHRA and CDR2 YSYEKL. In nucleotides, the CDR3 is TGCGCCAGCAGCCAAGAGGGACATAACACCGGGGAGCTGTTTTTT. Translating gives CASSQEGHNTGELFF.

The V call is TRBV7-9, the J call TRBJ1-1, with TRBD1 matching 12 bases. The CDR3 totals 14 residues. CDR1 and CDR2 from the germline V gene are SEHNR and FQNEAQ (reference sequence). The V gene end was trimmed by 7 bases and the J gene end by 4 bases; junction bases not matched to a gene: 4. CDR3 bases: TGTGCCAGCACCGGGACAGGGGGCCCCACTGAAGCTTTCTTT. It is translated as CASTGTGGPTEAFF.

This clone was detected once. This chain uses TRBV11-2 with TRBJ2-7; possible D gene TRBD2, 6 bases. Germline V gives CDR1 SGHAT, CDR2 FQNNGV. The length of the CDR3 is 16 residues. Trimming left V 5 bases short and J 7 bases short, with 24 bases between. The CDR3, as DNA: TGTGCCAGCAGCCCGGTCGTCGGGGGAGCTGCTTATGAGCAGTACTTC. Protein: CASSPVVGGAAYEQYF.